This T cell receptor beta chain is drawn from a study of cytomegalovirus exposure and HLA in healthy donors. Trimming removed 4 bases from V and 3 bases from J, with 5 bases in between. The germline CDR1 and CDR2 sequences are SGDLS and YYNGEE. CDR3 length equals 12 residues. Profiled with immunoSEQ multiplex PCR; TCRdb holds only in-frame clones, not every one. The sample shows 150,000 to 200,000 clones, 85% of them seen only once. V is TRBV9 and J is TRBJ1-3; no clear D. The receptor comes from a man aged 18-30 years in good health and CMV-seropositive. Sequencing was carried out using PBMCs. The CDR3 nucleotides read TGTGCCAGCAGCAACAGTGGAAACACCATATATTTT. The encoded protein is CASSNSGNTIYF.